The rows below give T cell receptor beta chains drawn from one sample of a study of T cells after posttransplantation cyclophosphamide. Measured with immunoSEQ multiplex PCR; TCRdb has only the in-frame clones, and not every one. The repertoire yields roughly 10,000 clones, none seen only once; the top ten contain roughly 3.6%. The material sequenced was PBMCs, taken roughly 350 days after allogeneic stem cell transplant with posttransplant cyclophosphamide. All receptors come from a male patient in his fifties who received an allogeneic stem cell transplant from a related donor and was CMV-positive. A subset of T cells may come from the graft donor. CDR3s include the opening cysteine and the closing phenylalanine or tryptophan. D genes are given only for firm matches. Part of the rows lack a size; the others show once, few, many or a class for expanded clones.

size	V	length	J	D	DNA	CDR3
many	TRBV7-3	17	TRBJ2-1	TRBD2	TGTGCCAGCAGCTCCGGGACTAGCGGTATCCTTTACAATGAGCAGTTCTTC	CASSSGTSGILYNEQFF
many	TRBV18	16	TRBJ1-4	-	TGTGCCAGCTCACCAGCGCAGGGTGCAACTAATGAAAAACTGTTTTTT	CASSPAQGATNEKLFF
few	TRBV18	15	TRBJ2-7	TRBD2	TGTGCCAGCTCACCGCGTTCGGGGGGGCAGGTCGAGCAGTACTTC	CASSPRSGGQVEQYF
many	TRBV7-8	17	TRBJ2-2	TRBD1	TGTGCCAGCAGCTTAGGGCCGGGACAGGGAAACACCGGGGAGCTGTTTTTT	CASSLGPGQGNTGELFF
many	TRBV18	19	TRBJ1-4	-	TGTGCCAGCTCACCACAACAGGGAGGGGCCTTTGCAACTAATGAAAAACTGTTTTTT	CASSPQQGGAFATNEKLFF
many	TRBV6-4	14	TRBJ1-6	TRBD1	TGTGCCAGCAGCAGGACAGGCGAAGGTTCACCCCTCCACTTT	CASSRTGEGSPLHF
medium-sized	TRBV5-1	15	TRBJ2-2	-	TGCGCCAGCAGCTTTACACGGGCGAACACCGGGGAGCTGTTTTTT	CASSFTRANTGELFF
-	TRBV13	16	TRBJ2-7	-	TGTGCCAGCGGCTTAGGAGGAGGACGGGGGTCCAGCGAGCAGTACTTC	CASGLGGGRGSSEQYF
few	TRBV14	21	TRBJ2-7	TRBD2	TGTGCCAGCAGCCAAGTTCCACAACAAGCTCACGGGGGGGCTGGGGTCTGCGAGCAGTACTTC	CASSQVPQQAHGGAGVCEQYF
medium-sized	TRBV19	15	TRBJ2-7	TRBD1	TGTGCCAGTAGTATTTGGGGACAGGGCTCCTACGAGCAGTACTTC	CASSIWGQGSYEQYF
many	TRBV30	15	TRBJ2-2	-	TGTGCCTTGGAGGGCAGCTTTGGCGCGACCGGGGAGCTGTTTTTT	CALEGSFGATGELFF
medium-sized	TRBV6-6	15	TRBJ2-3	-	TGTGCCAGCAGTTACTCGGGACACAGCACAGATACGCAGTATTTT	CASSYSGHSTDTQYF
many	TRBV10-2	12	TRBJ2-5	-	TGCGCCGCCAGTAGGGGGAAAGAGACCCAGTACTTC	CAASRGKETQYF
many	TRBV7-2	13	TRBJ1-2	TRBD1	TGTGCCAGCAGCTTAGGTTGGACAGGCGGCTACACCTTC	CASSLGWTGGYTF
many	TRBV30	15	TRBJ2-7	TRBD1	TGTGCCTGGAGTGTCGGGACAGGGGTGATCTACGAGCAGTACTTC	CAWSVGTGVIYEQYF
many	TRBV5-1	17	TRBJ2-5	TRBD2	TGCGCCAGCAGCTCCGGACTAGCGGGGGTCTACCAAGAGACCCAGTACTTC	CASSSGLAGVYQETQYF
medium-sized	TRBV15	16	TRBJ1-4	TRBD1	TGTGCCACCAGCAGAGATTCGGACAGGCGGAGTGAAAAACTGTTTTTT	CATSRDSDRRSEKLFF
many	TRBV6-5	14	TRBJ1-2	TRBD1	TGTGCCAGCAGTCAGGGGGCGGCTGATTATGGCTACACCTTC	CASSQGAADYGYTF
many	TRBV5-4	14	TRBJ2-5	TRBD2	TGTGCCAGCAGCCCTGACCCTCTAGCGGGGACCCAGTACTTC	CASSPDPLAGTQYF
many	TRBV30	11	TRBJ1-1	-	TGTGCCTGGGCGGGGGGAAATGAAGCTTTCTTT	CAWAGGNEAFF
many	TRBV19	15	TRBJ2-3	-	TGTGCCAGTACCTCTGACGGGATATTCACAGATACGCAGTATTTT	CASTSDGIFTDTQYF
many	TRBV6-5	15	TRBJ1-3	-	TGTGCCAGCAGTTACGTTGGCCGCTCTGGAAACACCATATATTTT	CASSYVGRSGNTIYF
many	TRBV27	16	TRBJ1-3	-	TGTGCCAGCAGTTTATTTGGCGGGGGGCTTGGAAACACCATATATTTT	CASSLFGGGLGNTIYF
many	TRBV21-1	17	TRBJ2-2	-	TGTGCCAGCAGCAAAAGGTTGACAGGGGAAAACACCGGGGAGCTGTTTTTT	CASSKRLTGENTGELFF
many	TRBV5-8	15	TRBJ1-1	-	TGTGCCAGCAGCTTAGACAGAAGGAGGAACACTGAAGCTTTCTTT	CASSLDRRRNTEAFF
many	TRBV18	16	TRBJ1-5	TRBD1	TGTGCCAGCTCAGAAGGACAGGGGAGGTATTATCAGCCCCAGCATTTT	CASSEGQGRYYQPQHF
many	TRBV5-4	13	TRBJ1-2	TRBD1	TGTGCCAGCAGCTGGAAAACAGGGGAAGGCTACACCTTC	CASSWKTGEGYTF
many	TRBV6-5	12	TRBJ2-5	-	TGTGCCAGCAGTGTAGGACTGGAGACCCAGTACTTC	CASSVGLETQYF